Each of the 17 T cell receptor beta chains below was sequenced from the same sample in a study of blood T cell repertoires in COVID-19. Repertoires were generated with immunoSEQ multiplex PCR, while TCRdb's copy carries only in-frame clones and drops some. The sample yields approximately 69,000 clones, 82% seen once. Sequenced material: peripheral blood. The receptor source for this set is an elderly woman with acute or convalescent COVID-19.

The V gene is TRBV21-1, the J gene TRBJ2-2; TRBD2, the table's D call, was not compared with the DNA. TRBV21-1 is classified as a pseudogene. The CDR3 runs 17 residues. The CDR3 DNA reads as TGTGCCAGCAGCAAACCCGAACTAGCGGGAGTTCGCGGGGAGCTGTTTTTT. Protein sequence: CASSKPELAGVRGELFF.

The chain employs TRBV7-7 and TRBJ2-2; 7 nucleotides line up with TRBD1. CDR3 size: 14 residues. CDR1 and CDR2 (germline): SSHAT, FNYEAQ (reference sequence). Trimming cost V 5 bases and J 6 bases; bases outside gene matches: 6. CDR3 sequence: CASSRDQGAGELFF. For the CDR3, the DNA is TGTGCCAGCAGCCGGGACCAGGGGGCCGGGGAGCTGTTTTTT.

The genes are TRBV7-2 and TRBJ1-2, with 7 bases identical to TRBD1. V lost 4 bases to trimming and J lost 5 bases; unmatched junction nucleotides: 7. This CDR3 comprises 14 residues. In germline, CDR1 is SGHTA, CDR2 FQGNSA. Here the CDR3 DNA reads TGTGCCAGCAGCTCGCCACAGGGGAGGTATGGCTACACCTTC. This sequence encodes CASSSPQGRYGYTF.

The chain employs TRBV10-1 and TRBJ1-2; 8 bases match TRBD1. The trim removed 5 bases at V and 6 bases at J, leaving 17 bases unmatched. This CDR3 is built from 17 residues. Looked up from germline, CDR1 is WNHNN and CDR2 is SYGVQD (reference sequence). In nucleotides, the CDR3 is TGCGCCAGCAGTCCCCGCTACAGGGGGTTTAAAACCCATGGCTACACCTTC. Translating gives CASSPRYRGFKTHGYTF.

The chain combines TRBV28 with TRBJ2-1; 15 bases are a match to TRBD2. With V trimmed by 4 bases and J by 2 bases, 6 bases remained unmatched. This CDR3 has 18 residues. From germline, CDR1 is MDHEN and CDR2 SYDVKM. CDR3 amino acids: CASSWGLAGGGTYNEQFF. In DNA form, the CDR3 reads TGTGCCAGCAGTTGGGGACTAGCGGGGGGAGGAACCTACAATGAGCAGTTCTTC.

V gene TRBV6-5 combines with J gene TRBJ2-5; 12 positions match TRBD1. V shed 8 bases and J 6 bases; nucleotides not matched to a gene: 10. The CDR3 has 15 residues. The V gene's germline CDR1 is MNHEY and CDR2 SVGAGI. CDR3 DNA: TGTGCCAGCGGGGTGGGGACAGGGGGCGCCCAGACCCAGTACTTC. It codes for CASGVGTGGAQTQYF.

J is TRBJ1-2 and V is TRBV19; 8 bases are a match to TRBD1. V lost 4 bases, J lost 7 bases, and 8 bases stayed unmatched. Germline-derived CDR1 and CDR2 are LNHDA and SQIVND (reference sequence). This CDR3 is 14 amino acids long. The CDR3 sequence: CASSTGQGTLGYTF. In nucleotides, the CDR3 is TGTGCCAGTAGTACCGGACAGGGAACACTTGGCTACACCTTC.

The chain's CDR3 is CASTPSAEYTIYF. The DNA for the CDR3 is TGTGCCAGTACCCCCAGCGCGGAGTACACCATATATTTT. The chain has TRBV19 and TRBJ1-3; D is ambiguous. CDR3 length equals 13 residues. Germline CDR1 reads LNHDA; CDR2 reads SQIVND (reference sequence). Trimming removed 7 bases from V and 8 bases from J, with 15 bases in between.

The chain recombines TRBV28 with TRBJ1-2; D possibly corresponds to TRBD1 (6 bases). V lost 6 bases and J 3 bases, leaving 14 bases between the germline ends. The CDR3 covers 14 residues. From germline, CDR1 is MDHEN and CDR2 SYDVKM. This CDR3 reads CASSSGGRYYGYTF. The CDR3, as DNA: TGTGCCAGCAGCTCCGGGGGGCGCTACTATGGCTACACCTTC.

V is TRBV4-1 and J is TRBJ2-1; 7 bases agree with TRBD2. This CDR3 is 18 amino acids long. Trimming cost V 0 bases and J 3 bases; bases outside gene matches: 11. Germline values: CDR1 MGHRA, CDR2 YSYEKL. The CDR3 loop reads CASSQDLRQAGYYNEQFF. CDR3 sequence (DNA): TGCGCCAGCAGCCAAGATCTTCGACAAGCGGGATACTACAATGAGCAGTTCTTC.

DNA for the CDR3: TGTGCCAGCAGTAGGGGCTACGAGCAGTACTTC. This codes for CASSRGYEQYF. The rearrangement links TRBV12-3 or TRBV12-4 to TRBJ2-7; a possible D gene is TRBD1 (5 bases). The CDR3 consists of 11 residues. Deletions cut 5 bases from V and 3 bases from J, with 5 bases between.

The rearrangement links TRBV11-2 to TRBJ2-2, with TRBD2 as a possible D gene (6 bases). Looked up from germline, CDR1 is SGHAT and CDR2 is FQNNGV. Deletions cut 5 bases from V and 5 bases from J, with 24 bases between. The CDR3 consists of 18 residues. DNA of the CDR3: TGTGCCAGCAGCCCCCGGGCGGGGACGGGAGAGGGTACCGGGGAGCTGTTTTTT. This codes for CASSPRAGTGEGTGELFF.

This clone was detected only once. This sequence joins TRBV13 and TRBJ2-3, with 7 bases that match TRBD1. Losses at the gene ends were 5 bases for V and 5 bases for J; bases not matched to a gene: 10. CDR1 and CDR2 (germline): PRHDT, FYEKMQ (reference sequence). This CDR3 has 15 amino acids. DNA for the CDR3: TGTGCCAGCAGCCAAGACAGGGTGAGGGAAGATACGCAGTATTTT. Residues: CASSQDRVREDTQYF.

V usage is TRBV16 and J usage is TRBJ1-1; D call uncertain. V shed 4 bases and J shed 0 bases, with 9 bases lying between them. Germline V lookup: CDR1 KGHSY, CDR2 FQNENV. This CDR3 has 14 residues. CDR3 sequence (DNA): TGTGCCAGCAGCCCGGTAATTTTGAACACTGAAGCTTTCTTT. Protein product: CASSPVILNTEAFF.

The chain couples TRBV7-9 to TRBJ2-3; tentatively, D is TRBD2 (6 bases). This CDR3 region has 16 residues. Looked up from germline, CDR1 is SEHNR and CDR2 is FQNEAQ (reference sequence). The germline V and J ends were trimmed by 0 bases and 1 base, with 11 bases remaining between them. CDR3 loop: CASSLARLDRTDTQYF. The CDR3 DNA reads as TGTGCCAGCAGCTTAGCTCGACTAGATCGCACAGATACGCAGTATTTT. The complete variable domain, with remaining parts taken from reference TRBV7-9 and TRBJ2-3, reads DTGVSQNPRHKITKRGQNVTFRCDPISEHNRLYWYRQTLGQGPEFLTYFQNEAQLEKSRLLSDRFSAERPKGSFSTLEIQRTEQGDSAMYLCASSLARLDRTDTQYFGPGTRLTVL.

There are a few counts of this clone. This chain's CDR3 is CASSVQGVGRPQHF. CDR3 in DNA: TGTGCCAGCAGTGTTCAAGGGGTGGGTAGGCCCCAGCATTTT. The gene calls are TRBV2 and TRBJ1-5; possibly TRBD1 for D (5 bases). CDR3 length: 14 amino acids. CDR1 and CDR2 from the germline V gene are SNHLY and FYNNEI. Trimming took off 4 bases at V and 9 bases at J, with 16 bases between the two ends.

The rearrangement joins TRBV6-6 to TRBJ2-1; 10 nucleotides align to TRBD2. Germline CDR1 and CDR2: MNHNY and SVGAGI (reference sequence). This CDR3 spans 18 amino acids. J was trimmed by 9 bases and V by 6 bases; bases with no gene match: 20. In DNA form, the CDR3 reads TGTGCCAGCAGACGACTACCTCGGGCTAGCGGGAGAAATAGTGAGCAGTTCTTC. This sequence encodes CASRRLPRASGRNSEQFF.